These T cell receptor beta chains were read from a single sample in a study of T-cell memory formation after mild COVID-19. TCRdb reprocessed the 5' RACE reads with MiXCR, giving one entry per CDR3 protein. The sample includes about 110,000 distinct CDR3 sequences, 18% of them seen just once. Material: PBMCs or a T cell subset sorted from them (not recorded which). The source is a man between 18 and 35 years old who had mild COVID-19 (a few samples of this study predate the infection). Cell type and time point are not known. Both conserved end residues are part of each CDR3. Fields, in order: D gene, V gene, clone size, J gene, CDR3 DNA, CDR3 protein. The D gene is left open where the match is weak. Part of the rows lack a size; the others show once, few, many or a class for expanded clones.

-,TRBV7-9,few,TRBJ2-4,TGTGCCAGCAGCTTTAATGAGGGCAACAACATTCAGTACTTC,CASSFNEGNNIQYF
-,TRBV5-1,few,TRBJ2-1,TGCGCCAGCAGCTTGCCTCTAGGCATGGACAATGAGCAGTTCTTC,CASSLPLGMDNEQFF
-,TRBV4-2,-,TRBJ1-2,TGTGCCAGCAGCCAAGACACCAGGGTGGACTATGGCTACACCTTC,CASSQDTRVDYGYTF
-,TRBV6-2/TRBV6-3,-,TRBJ1-5,TGTGCCAGCACCAATGGGGGACCGAATCAGCCCCAGCATTTT,CASTNGGPNQPQHF
-,TRBV6-5,many,TRBJ2-7,TGTGCCAGCGGAAGGTACGACGAGCAGTACTTC,CASGRYDEQYF
-,TRBV11-2,-,TRBJ2-1,TGTGCCAGCAGCCCCGCCTGGGGGAGCAATGAGCAGTTCTTC,CASSPAWGSNEQFF
-,TRBV23-1,few,TRBJ2-1,TGCGCCACCTCGTGGGCCCCATACAATGAGCAGTTCTTC,CATSWAPYNEQFF
TRBD2,TRBV20-1,few,TRBJ2-1,TGCAGTGCACAGCAGCCGGGACTAGTGGTGGTTGAGCAGTTCTTC,CSAQQPGLVVVEQFF
-,TRBV6-5,-,TRBJ2-7,TGTGCCAGCATCCGGGGATCCGAGGGGTTTTGCGAGCAGTACTTC,CASIRGSEGFCEQYF
TRBD1,TRBV5-1,few,TRBJ2-5,TGCGCCAGCAGCGGACAGGGGGGTGAAGAGACCCAGTACTTC,CASSGQGGEETQYF
-,TRBV15,-,TRBJ1-5,TGTGCCACCAGCAGAGATCCGGGGCAGCCCCAGCATTTT,CATSRDPGQPQHF
-,TRBV11-2,few,TRBJ2-1,TGTGCCAGCAGCCTACAGAGGTACAATGAGCAGTTCTTC,CASSLQRYNEQFF
-,TRBV15,-,TRBJ1-2,TGTGCCACCAGCAACACCTATGGCTACACCTTC,CATSNTYGYTF
-,TRBV18,-,TRBJ2-7,TGTGCCAGCTCCCCATCCGGGACACCGTCCTACGAGCAGTACTTC,CASSPSGTPSYEQYF
TRBD1,TRBV6-5,-,TRBJ2-1,TGTGCCAGCAGTAGGGACAGGGGGGTATATGAGCAGTTCTTC,CASSRDRGVYEQFF
-,TRBV4-3,-,TRBJ2-2,TGCGCCAGCAGCCCTGAGAGACCAGGGGCTACGAACACCGGGGAGCTGTTTTTT,CASSPERPGATNTGELFF
TRBD1,TRBV4-2,few,TRBJ1-2,TGTGCCAGCAGCCAAGCCGGGACAGCGTCTAACTATGGCTACACCTTC,CASSQAGTASNYGYTF
-,TRBV24-1,-,TRBJ1-1,TGTGCCACCAGTGACCCAGGGACACCGAATTTGGCTTTCTTT,CATSDPGTPNLAFF
-,TRBV7-9,-,TRBJ2-7,TGTGCCAGCAGCTTATCCCTGTTTGGGGTTAGATCCGAGCAGTACTTC,CASSLSLFGVRSEQYF
TRBD1,TRBV18,-,TRBJ1-2,TGTGCCAGCTCACCACTGGACAGGGAGTATGGCTACACCTTC,CASSPLDREYGYTF
-,TRBV4-3,many,TRBJ2-2,TGCGCCAGCAGCCTCACGGTGAACACCGGGGAGCTGTTTTTT,CASSLTVNTGELFF
TRBD1,TRBV7-9,few,TRBJ2-7,TGTGCCAGCAGCCATCTCGACAGGGGCGAGCAGTACTTC,CASSHLDRGEQYF
TRBD1,TRBV5-1,few,TRBJ2-5,TGCGCCAGCAGCTTCCGAGGACAGGGGGTCTTCGAGACCCAGTACTTC,CASSFRGQGVFETQYF
-,TRBV12-3/TRBV12-4,many,TRBJ2-1,TGTGCCAGCAGCCGCCACGGTGTGGGCCGTCTCGGGCAGTTCTTC,CASSRHGVGRLGQFF
-,TRBV4-2,few,TRBJ2-7,TGTGCCAGCAGCCTTGGGTCCGAGCAGTACTTC,CASSLGSEQYF
TRBD1,TRBV10-2,-,TRBJ2-5,TGCGCCAGCAGTGATTTACAGGGGACCCAAGAGACCCAGTACTTC,CASSDLQGTQETQYF
TRBD1,TRBV12-3/TRBV12-4,-,TRBJ1-4,TGTGCCAGCAGTCCCCGGGGGACAGAAGAAAAACTGTTTTTT,CASSPRGTEEKLFF
-,TRBV4-1,-,TRBJ2-5,TGCGCCAGCAGCCGTCAATCACAGGACCAAGAGACCCAGTACTTC,CASSRQSQDQETQYF
-,TRBV27,few,TRBJ2-5,TGTGCCAGCAGCATCCCGGGAACAGAGACCCAGTACTTC,CASSIPGTETQYF
-,TRBV7-2,-,TRBJ2-2,TGTGCCAGCAGCCCCTTAGTCGGCGGGGAGCTGTTTTTT,CASSPLVGGELFF
TRBD1,TRBV27,few,TRBJ2-7,TGTGCCAGCAGGACAGGGGTCTTCGTAGCTGGCGAGCAGTACTTC,CASRTGVFVAGEQYF
-,TRBV7-2,few,TRBJ2-1,TGTGCCAGCAGCCCCTTCAAAGGCTCCTACAATGAGCAGTTCTTC,CASSPFKGSYNEQFF
TRBD2,TRBV5-1,few,TRBJ2-2,TGCGCCAGCAGCGTACTAGCGGGGGTGCCCGGGGAGCTGTTTTTT,CASSVLAGVPGELFF
-,TRBV4-3,few,TRBJ2-1,TGCGCCAGCAGCTACCAGGGCTACAATGAGCAGTTCTTC,CASSYQGYNEQFF
TRBD1,TRBV4-2,-,TRBJ2-1,TGTGCCAGCAGCCCCGGACAGGGGGCAACGAATGAGCAGTTCTTC,CASSPGQGATNEQFF
-,TRBV18,few,TRBJ2-5,TGTGCCAGCTCACCAACCCCCGGGACGAGCCAAGAGACCCAGTACTTC,CASSPTPGTSQETQYF
TRBD2,TRBV18,few,TRBJ2-5,TGTGCCAGCTCACCCGGGACTACCGCGGGGGCCCAGTACTTC,CASSPGTTAGAQYF
TRBD1,TRBV12-5,few,TRBJ1-2,TGTGCTAGTGCCGCGACAGGGGGCACGGGCTACACCTTC,CASAATGGTGYTF
-,TRBV29-1,-,TRBJ1-1,TGCAGCGTGGCTGGACAGCTTAACACTGAAGCTTTCTTT,CSVAGQLNTEAFF
-,TRBV30,-,TRBJ1-5,TGTGCCTGGAGTCGGGCCGAGGGTCAGCCCCAGCATTTT,CAWSRAEGQPQHF